This TCR beta chain was retrieved from a study of blood T cell repertoires in COVID-19. Overall study context: Acute and convalescent COVID-19 samples came from the United States, Italy and Spain. PBMCs, B-cell-depleted T cells, or T cells provided the cDNA or gDNA that made up the material.

The CDR3 spans 16 residues. The V end lost 3 bases, the J end lost 3 bases, and 16 bases lay between the germline ends. CDR1 and CDR2 from the germline V gene are KGHSH and LQKENI. In the original analysis: Counts of nucleated cells, estimated from reference gene primer amplification, were obtained. Only in-frame clones appear in the TCRdb table, and some are missing; sequencing was by immunoSEQ multiplex PCR. The V and J calls and clone size come from that table; D and trimming were worked out from the DNA. The sample yields more than 300,000 clones, almost 90% seen once. Sequences were obtained from peripheral blood. The V call is TRBV18, the J call TRBJ2-3; D may be TRBD1 (5 bases). This sequence originates from a woman between 35 and 50 years old with COVID-19, enrolled during active disease. For the CDR3, the DNA is TGTGCCAGCTCACCTCAACCGCAGGGTTCTACAGATACGCAGTATTTT. Translated: CASSPQPQGSTDTQYF.